This T cell receptor beta chain was identified during a study of blood T cell repertoires in COVID-19. Whole-study context: From the United States, Italy and Spain came samples of acute and convalescent COVID-19. PBMCs, B-cell-depleted T cells, or T cells provided the cDNA or gDNA that made up the material.

In the source study's methods: Estimated nucleated cell counts came from reference gene primer amplification. Clones were read by immunoSEQ multiplex PCR, and TCRdb kept only the in-frame ones, dropping some. V and J calls and clone size come straight from that table; D and trimming were deduced from the DNA. Of around 250,000 clones in the sample, about 80% were seen once. The V and J ends lost 1 base and 7 bases respectively, with 14 bases between them. The CDR3 covers 15 residues. CDR1 is MGHRA, CDR2 YSYEKL, per germline. The gene calls are TRBV4-1 and TRBJ2-1; possibly TRBD2 for D (5 bases). This receptor was obtained from a human donor in a cohort sampled during active COVID-19. Sequencing used peripheral blood. The CDR3 DNA sequence: TGCGCCAGCAGCCAAGCCGGGGAAAGGTGGAATGAGCAGTTCTTC. It encodes CASSQAGERWNEQFF.